Given below is one TCR beta chain in context. Its antigen is currently unknown. Per the germline V gene, CDR1 is SGHRS and CDR2 is YFSETQ. The CDR3 has 13 residues. Deletions cut 2 bases from V and 5 bases from J, with 10 bases between. Assay used: immunoSEQ multiplex PCR; TCRdb lists only in-frame clones, some missing. The sample consists of about 90,000 clones, approximately 81% of them appearing once. The sample belongs to a study of cytomegalovirus exposure and HLA in healthy donors. Study-wide background: A subsequent analysis reported that the roughly 120 validation repertoires were produced on the same platform that had also been used for the roughly 700 first-cohort repertoires. Overall study results and limits: The listing of 150 or so TCR beta chains classed them as cytomegalovirus-associated.

This rearrangement joins TRBV5-1 to TRBJ2-5, with D perhaps TRBD2 (5 bases). This TCR was sampled from a woman between 18 and 29 years old in good health and CMV-seropositive. Input material: PBMCs. CDR3 DNA: TGCGCCAGCAGCTTAGGCACGGGGGAGACCCAGTACTTC. The encoded protein is CASSLGTGETQYF.